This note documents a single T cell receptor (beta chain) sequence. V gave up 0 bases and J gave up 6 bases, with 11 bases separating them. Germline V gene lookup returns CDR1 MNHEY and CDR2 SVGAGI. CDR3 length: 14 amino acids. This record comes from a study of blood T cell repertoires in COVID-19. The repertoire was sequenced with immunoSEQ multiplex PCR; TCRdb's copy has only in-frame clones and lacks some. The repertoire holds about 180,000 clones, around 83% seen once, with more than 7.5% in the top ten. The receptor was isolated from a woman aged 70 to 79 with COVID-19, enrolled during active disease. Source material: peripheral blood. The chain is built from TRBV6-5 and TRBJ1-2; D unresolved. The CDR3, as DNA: TGTGCCAGCAGTTACTCGACACTGGTGAATGGCTACACCTTC. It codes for CASSYSTLVNGYTF.